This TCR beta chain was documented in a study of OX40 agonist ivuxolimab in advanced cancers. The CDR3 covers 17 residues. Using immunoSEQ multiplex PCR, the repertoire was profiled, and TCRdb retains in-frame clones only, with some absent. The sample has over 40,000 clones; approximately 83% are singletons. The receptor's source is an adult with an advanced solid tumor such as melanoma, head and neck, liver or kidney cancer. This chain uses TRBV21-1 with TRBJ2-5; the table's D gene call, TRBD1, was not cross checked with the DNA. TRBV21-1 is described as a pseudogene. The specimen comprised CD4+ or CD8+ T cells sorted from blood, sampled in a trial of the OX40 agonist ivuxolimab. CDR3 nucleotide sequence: TGTGCCAGCAGCAAAGCGGCAGGCAGGGGCCCACAAGAGACCCAGTACTTC. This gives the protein CASSKAAGRGPQETQYF.